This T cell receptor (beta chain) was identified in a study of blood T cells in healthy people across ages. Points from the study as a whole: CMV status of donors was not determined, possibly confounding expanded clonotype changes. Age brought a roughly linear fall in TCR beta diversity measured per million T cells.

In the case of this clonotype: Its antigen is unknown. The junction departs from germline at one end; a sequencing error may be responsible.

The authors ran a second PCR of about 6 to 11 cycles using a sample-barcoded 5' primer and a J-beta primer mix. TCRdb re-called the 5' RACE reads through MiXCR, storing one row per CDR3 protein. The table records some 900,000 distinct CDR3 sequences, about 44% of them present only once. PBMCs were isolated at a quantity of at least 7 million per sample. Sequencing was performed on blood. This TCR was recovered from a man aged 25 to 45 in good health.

This CDR3 is CAGRQSGTGADTQYF. For the CDR3, the DNA is TGTGCCGGCAGACAGTCCGGGACAGGGGCAGATACGCAGTATTTT. V gene TRBV2 combines with J gene TRBJ2-3, with 10 bases that match TRBD1. CDR1 is SNHLY and CDR2 is FYNNEI in the germline V gene. The CDR3 runs to 15 residues. Filled out from reference TRBV2 and TRBJ2-3, the complete variable domain reads EPEVTQTPSHQVTQMGQEVILRCVPISNHLYFYWYRQILGQKVEFLVSFYNNEISEKSEIFDDQFSVERPDGSNFTLKIRSTKLEDSAMYFCAGRQSGTGADTQYFGPGTRLTVL.